The 19 T cell receptor beta chains listed next were all sequenced from one sample in a study of CDR3 diversity in severe acne. A single record per CDR3 protein comes from TCRdb applying MiXCR to the PCR reads. The top ten hold over 10% of the sample, which has more than 85,000 distinct CDR3 sequences, roughly 51% seen once. The sample taken for sequencing was blood. These receptors came from a male donor with acne.

The chain is built from TRBV18 and TRBJ1-1, with a weak D call TRBD1 (5 bases). Germline V gives CDR1 KGHSH, CDR2 LQKENI. Trimming took off 1 base at V and 3 bases at J, with 12 bases between the two ends. The CDR3 spans 15 residues. This CDR3 reads CASSPRVGDYTEAFF. CDR3 nucleotides: TGTGCCAGCTCACCACGGGTAGGGGACTACACTGAAGCTTTCTTT.

The chain has TRBV11-2 and TRBJ2-2, with D unclear. The CDR3 has 12 amino acids. Trimming removed 7 bases from V and 6 bases from J, with 9 bases in between. Germline V lookup: CDR1 SGHAT, CDR2 FQNNGV. The chain's CDR3 is CASTSPSGELFF. CDR3 in DNA: TGTGCCAGCACCTCCCCCTCCGGGGAGCTGTTTTTT.

This clonotype showed up just once. This rearrangement joins TRBV7-2 to TRBJ2-1, with TRBD2 identical over 12 bases. The CDR3 is made up of 16 amino acids. Germline values: CDR1 SGHTA, CDR2 FQGNSA. Trimming cost V 3 bases and J 8 bases; bases outside gene matches: 8. CDR3 in DNA: TGTGCCAGCAGCTTGTGGACTAGCGGGGCTTGGGATGAGCAGTTCTTC. Amino acid sequence: CASSLWTSGAWDEQFF.

The chain joins TRBV25-1 to TRBJ1-2; D ambiguous. The germline V and J ends were trimmed by 5 bases and 0 bases, with 7 bases remaining between them. The CDR3 spans 13 residues. The germline V gene has CDR1 MGHDK and CDR2 SYGVNS. CDR3 DNA: TGTGCCAGCAGTAGAGAGCCTAACTATGGCTACACCTTC. This encodes CASSREPNYGYTF.

This chain links TRBV13 with TRBJ1-5, with TRBD1 matching over 7 bases. V gave up 2 bases and J gave up 4 bases; unmatched junction bases: 8. The CDR3 sequence is 16 residues long. Per germline, CDR1 PRHDT and CDR2 FYEKMQ (reference sequence). This CDR3 is CASSLFGQGGNQPQHF. CDR3 DNA: TGTGCCAGCAGCTTATTCGGTCAGGGGGGTAATCAGCCCCAGCATTTT.

This clonotype was seen a handful of times. The rearrangement uses TRBV20-1 and TRBJ2-5, with D unclear. Germline CDR1 is DFQATT and CDR2 is SNEGSKA (reference sequence). The CDR3 has 10 amino acids. The V and J ends lost 2 bases and 5 bases respectively, with 3 bases between them. CDR3 sequence reads: CSARTETQYF. The CDR3 DNA reads TGCAGTGCTAGAACTGAGACCCAGTACTTC.

V gene TRBV10-2 combines with J gene TRBJ2-7; D perhaps matches TRBD2 (6 bases). V lost 2 bases to trimming and J lost 4 bases, with 6 bases between them. Germline CDR1 and CDR2: WSHSY and SAAADI. The CDR3 has 12 amino acids. CDR3 sequence reads: CASSEREYEQYF. The CDR3 nucleotides are TGCGCCAGCAGTGAGCGGGAGTACGAGCAGTACTTC.

The chain uses TRBV19 and TRBJ1-3; D is ambiguous. With 7 bases removed from V and 4 bases from J, the gap between germline ends came to 14 bases. The germline V gene has CDR1 LNHDA and CDR2 SQIVND (reference sequence). This CDR3 contains 14 residues. The CDR3 loop reads CASILGPGGNTIYF. The CDR3 DNA reads as TGTGCCAGTATTTTAGGACCCGGCGGAAACACCATATATTTT.

In the case of this clonotype: No conserved phenylalanine or tryptophan ends this CDR3, so it is likely a read error. The J gene is TRBJ2-3, the V gene TRBV7-9; no definite D call. CDR3 size: 14 residues. Germline V lookup: CDR1 SEHNR, CDR2 FQNEAQ (reference sequence). CDR3 sequence reads: CASSQPLPSDTQYC. For the CDR3, the DNA is TGCGCCAGCAGCCAACCGCTGCCTTCAGATACGCAGTATTGT.

This clonotype was seen ten or more times. The chain uses TRBV7-8 and TRBJ2-7; D is unresolved. The CDR3 runs 12 residues. The V end was cut by 5 bases, the J end by 3 bases, with 8 bases between. CDR1 SGHVS and CDR2 FQNEAQ come from the germline V gene. DNA of the CDR3: TGTGCCAGCAGCGCCGGGTTCTACGAGCAGTACGTC. It is translated as CASSAGFYEQYV.

This clonotype was seen only a few times. The chain links TRBV10-2 to TRBJ1-4, with D perhaps matching TRBD1 (5 bases). The V gene lost 7 bases and the J gene lost 6 bases, with 18 bases spanning the gap. Germline V gene sequence: CDR1 WSHSY, CDR2 SAAADI. The CDR3 loop spans 15 amino acids. The CDR3 here is CASKPPQGDDEKLFF. CDR3 bases: TGCGCCAGCAAACCGCCGCAGGGAGATGATGAAAAACTGTTTTTT.

J is TRBJ1-1 and V is TRBV12-3 or TRBV12-4, with unresolved D. V lost 2 bases, J lost 0 bases, and 13 bases lay in between. The CDR3 length is 16 residues. The CDR3 here is CASSLYSYALNTEAFF. CDR3 nucleotides: TGTGCCAGCAGTTTATACAGCTACGCTTTGAACACTGAAGCTTTCTTT.

This chain joins TRBV4-3 and TRBJ1-4; TRBD1 is a possible D gene (6 bases). Germline V lookup: CDR1 LGHNA, CDR2 YSLEER. The CDR3 extends over 15 amino acids. V lost 1 base and J lost 0, with 6 bases in between. The CDR3 region has the DNA TGCGCCAGCAGCCAAGGACAGGCAACTAATGAAAAACTGTTTTTT. The encoded protein is CASSQGQATNEKLFF.

This clonotype has just one count. This chain connects TRBV19 to TRBJ1-2; D is undetermined. V shed 8 bases and J shed 7 bases, with 17 bases lying between them. Per germline, CDR1 LNHDA and CDR2 SQIVND (reference sequence). This CDR3 spans 13 amino acids. DNA for the CDR3: TGTGCCAGTGCCCAGGCCGTAAATCCTGGCTACACCTTC. Protein product: CASAQAVNPGYTF. The variable domain in full, with the rest retrieved from reference TRBV19 and TRBJ1-2, is DGGITQSPKYLFRKEGQNVTLSCEQNLNHDAMYWYRQDPGQGLRLIYYSQIVNDFQKGDIAEGYSVSREKKESFPLTVTSAQKNPTAFYLCASAQAVNPGYTFGSGTRLTVV.

The CDR3 nucleotides read TGTGCCAGCAGTGAGAGCGGGGCTAGCTCCACAGATACGCAGTATTTT. Its translation is CASSESGASSTDTQYF. V usage is TRBV2 and J usage is TRBJ2-3, with 7 positions matching TRBD2. This CDR3 is built from 16 residues. The ends lost 3 bases at V and 2 bases at J; junction bases unmatched: 8. The germline CDR1 and CDR2 sequences are SNHLY and FYNNEI. The full variable domain, completed using reference TRBV2 and TRBJ2-3, is EPEVTQTPSHQVTQMGQEVILRCVPISNHLYFYWYRQILGQKVEFLVSFYNNEISEKSEIFDDQFSVERPDGSNFTLKIRSTKLEDSAMYFCASSESGASSTDTQYFGPGTRLTVL.

Points on this clonotype: At one end the junction does not follow the germline gene, possibly because of a read error. CDR3 protein: CASSSVDRGREQYF. In nucleotides, the CDR3 is TGTGCTAGCAGTAGCGTGGACAGGGGGCGGGAGCAGTACTTC. The V gene is TRBV2, the J gene TRBJ2-7; 11 nucleotides agree with TRBD1. Per germline, CDR1 SNHLY and CDR2 FYNNEI. The CDR3 is made up of 14 amino acids.

In regard to this clonotype: A single base separates this from a much larger clone, so it may be a read error. The chain carries TRBV7-6 and TRBJ2-2; tentatively, D is TRBD2 (6 bases). With 3 bases removed from V and 6 bases from J, the gap between germline ends came to 14 bases. The CDR3 is made up of 15 amino acids. Germline-derived CDR1 and CDR2 are SGHVS and FNYEAQ. The chain's CDR3 is CASSLGRRASGELFF. As DNA, the CDR3 is TGTGCCAGCAGCTTGGGCAGGAGGGCGTCCGGGGAGCTGTTTTTT.

This chain connects TRBV10-2 to TRBJ1-5, with D perhaps matching TRBD1 (5 bases). The CDR3 length is 13 residues. Trimming left V 7 bases short and J 4 bases short, with 11 bases between. CDR1 WSHSY and CDR2 SAAADI come from the germline V gene. The CDR3 loop reads CASTATENQPQHF. The CDR3, as DNA: TGCGCCAGCACCGCGACAGAAAATCAGCCCCAGCATTTT.

This clonotype has only a few counts. This chain uses TRBV7-9 with TRBJ2-5; no clear D gene. Germline-derived CDR1 and CDR2 are SEHNR and FQNEAQ (reference sequence). The ends were cut back, 1 base at V and 5 bases at J, with 11 bases in the middle. The CDR3 contains 14 residues. In DNA form, the CDR3 reads TGTGCCAGCAGCTTAGACGTTTTTCTGGAGACCCAGTACTTC. Amino acid sequence: CASSLDVFLETQYF.